This TCR beta chain derives from a study of blood T cell repertoires in COVID-19. Only a few counts were recorded for this clone. In assigning cohorts, the study relied on participant-reported clinical history. This CDR3 comprises 14 residues. The V end lost 7 bases, the J end lost 1 base, and 13 bases lay between the germline ends. Germline assignment: CDR1 LNHDA and CDR2 SQIVND (reference sequence). In the authors' workflow: Cell counts per sample came from amplifying reference gene primers. Sequencing used immunoSEQ multiplex PCR; TCRdb keeps in-frame clones, though not all of them. Clonal size and the V and J genes are those of that table, whereas D and trimming came from the DNA. The table shows approximately 330,000 clones, with roughly nine tenths occurring only once.

The chain couples TRBV19 to TRBJ1-1, with D possibly being TRBD1 (5 bases). The receptor was isolated from a woman in her twenties or thirties who had recovered from COVID-19. Sequencing was carried out using PBMCs or T cells enriched from blood (not recorded which). CDR3 loop: CASTSDRANTEAFF. The CDR3 DNA reads as TGTGCCAGTACCTCAGACAGAGCGAACACTGAAGCTTTCTTT.